This T cell receptor beta chain was identified during a study of T cells in Graves' hyperthyroidism and ophthalmopathy. Study-level findings and limits: A 13 V-J model separated ophthalmopathy from stable hyperthyroidism. Blood also showed most of the thyroid clonotypes that were expanded above 0.001. For ophthalmopathy, model prediction preceded onset by a median 6.5 months.

Using RNA transcripts as the source, TCR beta CDR3 regions were amplified. Initially, a first-round RT-PCR of the TCR CDR3 employed the HTBI primer set. TCRdb passed the multiplex PCR reads through MiXCR, listing each CDR3 protein once. In the table there are about 280,000 distinct CDR3 sequences, 20% to 30% of which are singletons. Ten or more counts support this clonotype. Its antigen is unidentified. V was trimmed by 3 bases and J by 5 bases, leaving 12 bases between them. CDR3 length: 13 amino acids. The germline gives CDR1 SGHRS, CDR2 YFSETQ. J is TRBJ2-7 and V is TRBV5-1, with D perhaps assigned TRBD1 or TRBD2 (6 bases each). This TCR derives from a middle-aged man with Graves' hyperthyroidism that later progressed to Graves' ophthalmopathy. The sample taken for sequencing was blood. CDR3 amino acids: CASSSTGGHEQYF. DNA for the CDR3: TGCGCCAGCAGCTCCACCGGGGGCCACGAGCAGTACTTC.